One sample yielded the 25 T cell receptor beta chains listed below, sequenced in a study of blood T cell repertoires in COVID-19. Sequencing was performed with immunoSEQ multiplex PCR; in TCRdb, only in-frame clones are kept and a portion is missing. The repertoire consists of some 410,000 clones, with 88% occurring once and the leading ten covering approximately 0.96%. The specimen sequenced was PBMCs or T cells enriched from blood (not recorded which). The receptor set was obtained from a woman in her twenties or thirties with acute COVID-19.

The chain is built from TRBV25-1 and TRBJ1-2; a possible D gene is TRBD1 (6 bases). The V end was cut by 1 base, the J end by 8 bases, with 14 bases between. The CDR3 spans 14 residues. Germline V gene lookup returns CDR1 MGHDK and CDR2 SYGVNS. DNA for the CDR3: TGTGCCAGCAGTGAATCGACAGGATTCCTGGGCTACACCTTC. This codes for CASSESTGFLGYTF.

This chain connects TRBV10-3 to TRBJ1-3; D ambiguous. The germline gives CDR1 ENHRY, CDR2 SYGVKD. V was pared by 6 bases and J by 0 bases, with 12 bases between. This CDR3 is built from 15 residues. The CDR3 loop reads CAIRPGGTSGNTIYF. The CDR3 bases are TGTGCCATCAGACCGGGTGGTACCTCTGGAAACACCATATATTTT.

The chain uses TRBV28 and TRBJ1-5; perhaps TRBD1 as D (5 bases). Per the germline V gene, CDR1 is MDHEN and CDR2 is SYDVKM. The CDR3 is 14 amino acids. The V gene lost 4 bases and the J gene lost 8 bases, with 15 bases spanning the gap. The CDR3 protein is CASSSTDLAKPQHF. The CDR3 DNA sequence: TGTGCCAGCAGTTCGACAGATTTAGCTAAGCCCCAGCATTTT.

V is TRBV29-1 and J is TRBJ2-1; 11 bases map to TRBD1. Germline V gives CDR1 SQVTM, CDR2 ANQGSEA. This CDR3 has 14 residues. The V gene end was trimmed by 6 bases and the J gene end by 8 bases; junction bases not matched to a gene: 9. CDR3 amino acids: CSVAGQGGNHEQFF. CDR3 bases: TGCAGCGTCGCGGGACAGGGGGGCAATCATGAGCAGTTCTTC.

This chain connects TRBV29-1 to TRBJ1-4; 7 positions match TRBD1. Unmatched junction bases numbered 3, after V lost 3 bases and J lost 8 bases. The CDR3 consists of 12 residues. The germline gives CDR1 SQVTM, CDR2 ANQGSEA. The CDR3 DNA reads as TGCAGCGTTGATCCAGGGGGGGAAAAACTGTTTTTT. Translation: CSVDPGGEKLFF.

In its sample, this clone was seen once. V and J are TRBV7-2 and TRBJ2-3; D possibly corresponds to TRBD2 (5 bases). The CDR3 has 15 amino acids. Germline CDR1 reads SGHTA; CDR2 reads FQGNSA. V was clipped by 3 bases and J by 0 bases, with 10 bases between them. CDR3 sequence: CASSFFSGSTDTQYF. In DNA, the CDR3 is TGTGCCAGCAGCTTTTTCTCGGGGAGCACAGATACGCAGTATTTT.

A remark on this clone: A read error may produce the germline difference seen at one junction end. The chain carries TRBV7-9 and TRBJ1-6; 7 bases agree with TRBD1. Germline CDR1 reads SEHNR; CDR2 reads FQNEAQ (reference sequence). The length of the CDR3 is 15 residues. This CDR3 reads CASSLGTDYNSPLHF. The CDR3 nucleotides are TGTGCCAGCAGTTTAGGGACAGATTATAATTCACCCCTCCACTTT.

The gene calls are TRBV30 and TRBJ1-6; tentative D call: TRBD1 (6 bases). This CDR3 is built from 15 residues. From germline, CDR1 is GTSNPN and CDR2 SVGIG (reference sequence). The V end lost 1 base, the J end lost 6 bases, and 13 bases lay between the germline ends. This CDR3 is CAWSGGGLGNSPLHF. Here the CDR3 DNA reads TGTGCCTGGAGTGGAGGGGGTCTAGGTAATTCACCCCTCCACTTT.

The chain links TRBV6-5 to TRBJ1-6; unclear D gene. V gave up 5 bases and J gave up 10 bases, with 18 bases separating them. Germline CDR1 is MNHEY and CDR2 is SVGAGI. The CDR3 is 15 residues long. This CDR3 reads CASSPRTFRRSPLHF. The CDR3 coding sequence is TGTGCCAGCAGTCCACGGACCTTCCGGAGGTCACCCCTCCACTTT.

As DNA, the CDR3 is TGTGCCAGCAGCGGACAGGGTGGGAGTTCTGAAGCTTTCTTT. This encodes CASSGQGGSSEAFF. V and J are TRBV9 and TRBJ1-1; 7 bases map to TRBD1. There are 14 residues in the CDR3. The germline V gene encodes CDR1 SGDLS and CDR2 YYNGEE. The trim removed 3 bases at V and 6 bases at J, leaving 8 bases unmatched.

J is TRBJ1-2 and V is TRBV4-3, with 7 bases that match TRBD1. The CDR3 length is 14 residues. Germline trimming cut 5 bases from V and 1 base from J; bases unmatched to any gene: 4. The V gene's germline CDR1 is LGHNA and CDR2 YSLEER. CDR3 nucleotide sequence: TGCGCCAGCAGCAGGGACAGCCATAACTATGGCTACACCTTC. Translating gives CASSRDSHNYGYTF.

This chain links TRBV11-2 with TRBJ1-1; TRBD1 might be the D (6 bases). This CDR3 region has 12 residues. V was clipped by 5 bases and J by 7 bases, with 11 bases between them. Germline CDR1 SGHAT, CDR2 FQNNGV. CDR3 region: CASSPRDNEAFF. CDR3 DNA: TGTGCCAGCAGCCCCCGGGACAATGAAGCTTTCTTT.

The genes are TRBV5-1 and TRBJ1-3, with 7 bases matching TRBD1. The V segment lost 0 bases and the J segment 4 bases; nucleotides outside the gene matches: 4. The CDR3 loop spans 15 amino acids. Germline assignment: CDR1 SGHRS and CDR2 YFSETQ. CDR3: CASSLATGAGNTIYF. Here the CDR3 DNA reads TGCGCCAGCAGCTTGGCCACAGGGGCGGGAAACACCATATATTTT.

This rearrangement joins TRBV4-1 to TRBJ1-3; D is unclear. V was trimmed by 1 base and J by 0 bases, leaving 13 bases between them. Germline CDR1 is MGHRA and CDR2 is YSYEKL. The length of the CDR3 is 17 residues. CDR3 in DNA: TGCGCCAGCAGCCAAGGATCGGGTTACTACTCTGGAAACACCATATATTTT. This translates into CASSQGSGYYSGNTIYF.

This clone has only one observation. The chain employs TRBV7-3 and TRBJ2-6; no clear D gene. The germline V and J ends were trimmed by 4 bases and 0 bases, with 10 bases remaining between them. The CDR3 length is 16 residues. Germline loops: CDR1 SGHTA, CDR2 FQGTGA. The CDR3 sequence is CASSYYRPSGANVLTF. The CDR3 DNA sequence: TGTGCCAGCAGCTATTACAGACCCTCTGGGGCCAACGTCCTGACTTTC.

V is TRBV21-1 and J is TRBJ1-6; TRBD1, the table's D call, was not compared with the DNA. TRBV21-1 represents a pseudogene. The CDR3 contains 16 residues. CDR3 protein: CASSKKTGLDNSPLHF. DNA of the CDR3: TGTGCCAGCAGCAAAAAGACAGGCCTGGATAATTCACCCCTCCACTTT.

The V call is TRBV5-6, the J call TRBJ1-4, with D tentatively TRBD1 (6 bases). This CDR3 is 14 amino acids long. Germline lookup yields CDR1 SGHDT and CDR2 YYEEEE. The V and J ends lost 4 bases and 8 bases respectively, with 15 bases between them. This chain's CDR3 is CASSAWGTYEKLFF. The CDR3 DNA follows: TGTGCCAGCAGCGCTTGGGGGACATACGAAAAACTGTTTTTT.

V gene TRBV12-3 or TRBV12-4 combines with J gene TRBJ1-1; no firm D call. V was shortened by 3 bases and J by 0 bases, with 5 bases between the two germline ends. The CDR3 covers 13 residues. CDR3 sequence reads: CASSFRMNTEAFF. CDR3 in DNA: TGTGCCAGCAGTTTCAGGATGAACACTGAAGCTTTCTTT.

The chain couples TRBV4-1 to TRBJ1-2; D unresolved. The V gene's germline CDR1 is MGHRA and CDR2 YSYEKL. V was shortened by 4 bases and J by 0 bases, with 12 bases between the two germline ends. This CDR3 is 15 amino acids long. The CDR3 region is CASSRIGVTNYGYTF. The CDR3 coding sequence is TGCGCCAGCAGCCGGATCGGGGTTACTAACTATGGCTACACCTTC.

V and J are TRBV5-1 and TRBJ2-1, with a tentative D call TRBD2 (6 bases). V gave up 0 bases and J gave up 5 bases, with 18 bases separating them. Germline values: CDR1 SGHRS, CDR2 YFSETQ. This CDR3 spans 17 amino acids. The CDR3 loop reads CASSLAGSSLANNEQFF. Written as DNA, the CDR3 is TGCGCCAGCAGCTTGGCCGGGTCGTCACTAGCTAACAATGAGCAGTTCTTC. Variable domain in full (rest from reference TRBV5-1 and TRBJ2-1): KAGVTQTPRYLIKTRGQQVTLSCSPISGHRSVSWYQQTPGQGLQFLFEYFSETQRNKGNFPGRFSGRQFSNSRSEMNVSTLELGDSALYLCASSLAGSSLANNEQFFGPGTRLTVL.

Here the CDR3 DNA reads TGTGCCAGCAGCGCCACAGGGTATAATTCACCCCTCCACTTT. This encodes CASSATGYNSPLHF. The rearrangement uses TRBV9 and TRBJ1-6; D is perhaps TRBD1 (6 bases). Germline CDR1 is SGDLS and CDR2 is YYNGEE. This CDR3 has 14 amino acids. Trimming removed 3 bases at V and 4 bases at J, with 8 bases between. Full variable domain (rest looked up from reference TRBV9 and TRBJ1-6): DSGVTQTPKHLITATGQRVTLRCSPRSGDLSVYWYQQSLDQGLQFLIQYYNGEERAKGNILERFSAQQFPDLHSELNLSSLELGDSALYFCASSATGYNSPLHFGNGTRLTVT.

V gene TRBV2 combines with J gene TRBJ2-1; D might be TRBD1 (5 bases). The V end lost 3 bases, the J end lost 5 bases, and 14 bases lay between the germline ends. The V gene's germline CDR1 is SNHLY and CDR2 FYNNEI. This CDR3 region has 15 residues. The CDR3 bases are TGTGCCAGCAGTGACGTAGGGGATCTTCACAATGAGCAGTTCTTC. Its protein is CASSDVGDLHNEQFF.

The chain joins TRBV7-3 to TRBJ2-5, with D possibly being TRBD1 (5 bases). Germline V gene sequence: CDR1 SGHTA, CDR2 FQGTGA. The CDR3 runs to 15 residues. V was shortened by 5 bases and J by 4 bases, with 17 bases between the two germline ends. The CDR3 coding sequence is TGTGCCAGCAGCCTCCAGGGTAGTGGATTAGAGACCCAGTACTTC. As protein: CASSLQGSGLETQYF.

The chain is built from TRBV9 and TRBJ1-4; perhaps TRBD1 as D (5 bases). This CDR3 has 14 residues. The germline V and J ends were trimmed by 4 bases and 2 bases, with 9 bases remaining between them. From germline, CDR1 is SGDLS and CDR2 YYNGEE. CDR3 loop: CASSPGGTNEKLFF. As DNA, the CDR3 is TGTGCCAGCAGCCCTGGGGGGACTAATGAAAAACTGTTTTTT.

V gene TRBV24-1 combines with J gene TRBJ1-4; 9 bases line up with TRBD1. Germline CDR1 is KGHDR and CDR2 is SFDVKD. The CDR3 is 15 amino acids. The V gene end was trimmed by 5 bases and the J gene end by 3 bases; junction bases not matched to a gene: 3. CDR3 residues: CATSGGQGSNEKLFF. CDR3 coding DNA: TGTGCCACCAGTGGGGGACAGGGATCTAATGAAAAACTGTTTTTT.